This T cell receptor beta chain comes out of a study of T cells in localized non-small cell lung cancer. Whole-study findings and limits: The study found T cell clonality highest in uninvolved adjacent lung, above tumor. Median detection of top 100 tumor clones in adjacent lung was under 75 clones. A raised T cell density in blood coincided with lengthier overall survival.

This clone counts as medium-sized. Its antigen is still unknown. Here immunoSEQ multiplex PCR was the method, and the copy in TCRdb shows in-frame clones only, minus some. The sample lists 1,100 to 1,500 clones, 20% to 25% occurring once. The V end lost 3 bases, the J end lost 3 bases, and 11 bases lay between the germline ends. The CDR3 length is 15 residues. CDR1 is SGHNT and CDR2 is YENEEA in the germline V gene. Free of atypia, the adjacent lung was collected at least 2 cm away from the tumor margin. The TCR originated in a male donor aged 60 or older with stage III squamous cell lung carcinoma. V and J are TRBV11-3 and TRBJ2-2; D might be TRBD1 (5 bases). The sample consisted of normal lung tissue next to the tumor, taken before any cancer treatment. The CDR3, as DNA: TGTGCCAGCAGCTTTTCCAGGGATGACACCGGGGAGCTGTTTTTT. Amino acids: CASSFSRDDTGELFF.